The following is a TCR beta chain sequence with its context. These data come from a study of PD-L1 blockade in urothelial cancer. Study overall: Prior chemotherapy in patients spanned 0 to 3 regimens. Analyzed time points were 3 weeks (second dose) and 6 weeks after therapy began. T cell content in blood samples showed a median of about 140,000.

Described time point: pretreatment peripheral blood. Enrolled patients showed locally advanced or metastatic urothelial carcinoma. Method: immunoSEQ multiplex PCR; TCRdb's copy keeps in-frame clones and lacks some. Here the sample spans 32,000 or so clones, 75% to 90% being singletons. V lost 4 bases and J 0 bases, leaving 10 bases between the germline ends. The germline CDR1 and CDR2 sequences are SGHRS and YFSETQ. This CDR3 region has 14 residues. This TCR came from a man in his sixties with urothelial cancer. The chain joins TRBV5-1 to TRBJ1-2; no clear D. The sample was PBMCs, taken around atezolizumab (anti-PD-L1) treatment. This chain's CDR3 is CASSTSTPNYGYTF. CDR3 sequence (DNA): TGCGCCAGCAGCACATCGACACCTAACTATGGCTACACCTTC.